Each of the 8 T cell receptor beta chains below was sequenced from the same sample in a study of monozygotic twins with inflammatory bowel disease. TCRdb reprocessed the 5' RACE reads, keeping one entry per CDR3 protein, no DNA. The table lists 440,000 or so distinct CDR3 sequences, with around 2.4% in the top ten. The specimen sequenced was blood. The receptor set was obtained from a human donor with ulcerative colitis or Crohn's disease, or a healthy co-twin of an affected twin (not recorded which).

The genes are TRBV7-6 and TRBJ2-1; checking the TCRdb D call of TRBD2 is not possible without DNA. This CDR3 has 16 residues. Germline CDR1 is SGHVS and CDR2 is FNYEAQ. The CDR3 sequence is CVSSLARAGGPNEQFF.

CDR3 residues: CASSYSVAHAFF. This rearrangement joins TRBV6-2 or TRBV6-3 to TRBJ1-1; TCRdb's assignment of TRBD1 cannot be checked, as there is no DNA. This CDR3 spans 12 amino acids. The germline V gene has CDR1 MNHEY and CDR2 SVGEGT.

The chain couples TRBV19 to TRBJ1-1; the D call of TRBD1 rests on TCRdb alone, since no DNA is present to check it. The CDR3 is made up of 15 amino acids. The germline V gene has CDR1 LNHDA and CDR2 SQIVND (reference sequence). CDR3 residues: CASSPISGYRTEAFF.

This chain connects TRBV5-5 to TRBJ2-1; the TCRdb call, TRBD2, lacks DNA for checking. The CDR3 is made up of 16 amino acids. Germline CDR1 reads SGHKS; CDR2 reads YYEKEE (reference sequence). CDR3 protein: CASSLMLAGGSNEQFF. Full variable domain (rest looked up from reference TRBV5-5 and TRBJ2-1): DAGVTQSPTHLIKTRGQQVTLRCSPISGHKSVSWYQQVLGQGPQFIFQYYEKEERGRGNFPDRFSARQFPNYSSELNVNALLLGDSALYLCASSLMLAGGSNEQFFGPGTRLTVL.

This chain joins TRBV12-3 or TRBV12-4 and TRBJ2-3. There are 13 residues in the CDR3. The CDR3 sequence: CASVVRNTDTQYF.

The rearrangement joins TRBV6-1 to TRBJ1-2; absent DNA, TCRdb's TRBD1 call cannot be checked. Germline V CDR1 and CDR2: MNHNS, SASEGT. The CDR3 loop spans 15 amino acids. The CDR3 here is CASSQGQPVTYGYTF.

The chain joins TRBV18 to TRBJ1-4; TCRdb reports TRBD1, a call that lacks DNA to check it against. The CDR3 is 19 amino acids. Germline CDR1 KGHSH, CDR2 LQKENI. The CDR3 loop is CASSDQDTSIWGLNEKLFF.

The chain combines TRBV6-5 with TRBJ1-1; there is no DNA to check the TCRdb D call of TRBD1. From germline, CDR1 is MNHEY and CDR2 SVGAGI. The CDR3 runs 14 residues. CDR3 loop: CASSYKDSGTEAFF.